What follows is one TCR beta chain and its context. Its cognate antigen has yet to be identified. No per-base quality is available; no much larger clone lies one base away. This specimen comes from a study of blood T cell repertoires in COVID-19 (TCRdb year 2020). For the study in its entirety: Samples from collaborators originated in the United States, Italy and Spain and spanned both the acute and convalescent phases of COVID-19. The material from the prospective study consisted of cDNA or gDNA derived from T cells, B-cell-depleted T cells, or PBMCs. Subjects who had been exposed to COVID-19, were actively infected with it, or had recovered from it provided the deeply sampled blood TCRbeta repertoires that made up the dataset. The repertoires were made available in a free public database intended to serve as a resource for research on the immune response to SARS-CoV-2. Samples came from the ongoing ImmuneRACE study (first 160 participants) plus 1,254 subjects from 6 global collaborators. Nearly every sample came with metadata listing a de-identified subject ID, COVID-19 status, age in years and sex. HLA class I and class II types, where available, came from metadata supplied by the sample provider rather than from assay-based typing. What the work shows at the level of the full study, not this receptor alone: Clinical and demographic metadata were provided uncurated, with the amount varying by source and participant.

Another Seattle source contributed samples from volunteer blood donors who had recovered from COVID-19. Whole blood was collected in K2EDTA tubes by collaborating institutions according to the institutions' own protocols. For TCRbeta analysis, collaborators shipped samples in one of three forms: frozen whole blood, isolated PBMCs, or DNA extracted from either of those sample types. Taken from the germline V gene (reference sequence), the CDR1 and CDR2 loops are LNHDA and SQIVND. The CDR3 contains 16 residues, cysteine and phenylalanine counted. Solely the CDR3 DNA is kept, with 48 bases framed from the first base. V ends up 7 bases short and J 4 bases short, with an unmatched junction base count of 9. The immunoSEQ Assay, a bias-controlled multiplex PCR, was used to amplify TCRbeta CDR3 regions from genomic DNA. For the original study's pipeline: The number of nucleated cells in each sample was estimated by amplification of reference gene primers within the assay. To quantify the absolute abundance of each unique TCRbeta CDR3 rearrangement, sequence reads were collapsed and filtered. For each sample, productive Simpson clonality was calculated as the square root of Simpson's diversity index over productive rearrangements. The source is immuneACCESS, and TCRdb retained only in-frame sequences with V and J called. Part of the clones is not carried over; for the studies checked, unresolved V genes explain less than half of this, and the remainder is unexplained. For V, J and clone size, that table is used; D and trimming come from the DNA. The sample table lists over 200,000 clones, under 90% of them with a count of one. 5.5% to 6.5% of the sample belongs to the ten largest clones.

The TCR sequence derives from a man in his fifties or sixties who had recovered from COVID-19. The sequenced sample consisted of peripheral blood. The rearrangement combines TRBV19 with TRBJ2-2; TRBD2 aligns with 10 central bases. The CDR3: CASKGAAGGGTGELFF. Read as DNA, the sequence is TGTGCCAGTAAAGGGGCAGCGGGAGGGGGCACCGGGGAGCTGTTTTTT.